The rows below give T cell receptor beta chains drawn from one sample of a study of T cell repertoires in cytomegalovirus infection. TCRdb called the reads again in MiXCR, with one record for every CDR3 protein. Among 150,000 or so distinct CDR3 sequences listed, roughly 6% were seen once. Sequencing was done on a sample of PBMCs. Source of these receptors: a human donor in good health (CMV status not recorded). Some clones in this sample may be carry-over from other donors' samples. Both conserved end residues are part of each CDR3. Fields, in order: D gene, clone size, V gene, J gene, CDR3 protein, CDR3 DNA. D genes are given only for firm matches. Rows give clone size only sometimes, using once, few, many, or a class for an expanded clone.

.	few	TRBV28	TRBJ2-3	CASSDNRRGTDTQYF	TGTGCCAGCAGTGACAATAGGCGGGGCACAGATACGCAGTATTTT
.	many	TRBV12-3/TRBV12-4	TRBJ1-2	CASRDSLANYGYTF	TGTGCCAGCAGGGACAGTCTTGCTAACTATGGCTACACCTTC
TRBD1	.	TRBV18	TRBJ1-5	CASSSDRGRSQPQHF	TGTGCCAGCTCGTCGGACAGGGGTAGAAGTCAGCCCCAGCATTTT
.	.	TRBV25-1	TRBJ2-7	CASSDSLSYEQYF	TGTGCCAGCAGTGACTCGCTCTCCTACGAGCAGTACTTC
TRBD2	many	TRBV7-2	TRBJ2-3	CASSSLAGGLSTDTQYF	TGTGCCAGCAGCTCCTTAGCGGGGGGGCTTAGCACAGATACGCAGTATTTT
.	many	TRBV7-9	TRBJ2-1	CASSLGGVGDEQFF	TGTGCCAGCAGCTTAGGAGGTGTTGGGGATGAGCAGTTCTTC
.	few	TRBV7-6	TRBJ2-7	CASSLFAGKAYEQYF	TGTGCCAGCAGCTTATTTGCAGGGAAGGCCTACGAGCAGTACTTC
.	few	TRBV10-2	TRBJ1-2	CASSESPGDYYGYTF	TGCGCCAGCAGTGAGTCCCCCGGAGACTACTATGGCTACACCTTC
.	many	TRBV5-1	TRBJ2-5	CASSSQPQETQYF	TGCGCCAGCAGCTCCCAGCCGCAAGAGACCCAGTACTTC
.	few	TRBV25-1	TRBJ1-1	CASRGPGTSTEAFF	TGTGCCAGCAGGGGCCCCGGGACGTCTACTGAAGCTTTCTTT
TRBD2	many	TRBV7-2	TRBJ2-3	CASSSVLAGSDTQYF	TGTGCCAGCAGTTCAGTCCTAGCGGGGTCAGATACGCAGTATTTT
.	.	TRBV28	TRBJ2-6	CASSLVSGANVLTF	TGTGCCAGCAGCCTCGTCTCTGGGGCCAACGTCCTGACTTTC
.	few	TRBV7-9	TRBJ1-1	CASSLDVVDTEAFF	TGTGCCAGCAGCTTAGACGTTGTGGACACTGAAGCTTTCTTT
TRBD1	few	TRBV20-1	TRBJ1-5	CSALRGTGGLGNQPQHF	TGCAGTGCTCTCCGTGGGACAGGGGGTTTAGGGAATCAGCCCCAGCATTTT
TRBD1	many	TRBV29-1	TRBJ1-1	CSVGQGSAEAFF	TGCAGCGTTGGACAGGGGTCAGCTGAAGCTTTCTTT
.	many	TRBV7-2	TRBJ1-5	CASSSRVGQPQHF	TGTGCCAGCAGCTCCAGGGTGGGTCAGCCCCAGCATTTT
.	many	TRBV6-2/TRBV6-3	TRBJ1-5	CASSTDRRNQPQHF	TGTGCCAGCAGCACTGACAGGAGAAATCAGCCCCAGCATTTT
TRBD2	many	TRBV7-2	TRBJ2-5	CASSLASGGSETQYF	TGTGCCAGCAGCTTAGCCAGCGGGGGGAGCGAGACCCAGTACTTC
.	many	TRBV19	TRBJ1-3	CASSPGPGNTIYF	TGTGCCAGTAGTCCGGGACCTGGAAACACCATATATTTT
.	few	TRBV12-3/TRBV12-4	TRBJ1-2	CASSLRDLRNYGYTF	TGTGCCAGCAGTTTGAGGGATTTAAGGAACTATGGCTACACCTTC
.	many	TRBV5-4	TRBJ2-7	CASSLSIASAGGTYEQYF	TGTGCCAGCAGCTTGTCTATTGCTTCGGCAGGAGGTACCTACGAGCAGTACTTC
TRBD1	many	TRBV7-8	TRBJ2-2	CASRPGQEGPGELFF	TGTGCCAGCAGACCAGGACAGGAAGGCCCCGGGGAGCTGTTTTTT
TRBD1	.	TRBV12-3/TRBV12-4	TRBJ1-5	CASSGTGGVQPQHF	TGTGCCAGTTCCGGGACAGGGGGCGTTCAGCCCCAGCATTTT
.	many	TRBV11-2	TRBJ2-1	CASSRSTPSYNEQFF	TGTGCCAGCAGCCGATCAACCCCCTCCTACAATGAGCAGTTCTTC
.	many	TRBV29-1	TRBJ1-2	CSVPMGAGYGYTF	TGCAGCGTACCGATGGGGGCGGGCTATGGCTACACCTTC
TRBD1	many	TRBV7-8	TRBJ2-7	CASSLRPGTGSSYEQYF	TGTGCCAGCAGTTTGCGACCCGGGACAGGGTCTTCCTACGAGCAGTACTTC
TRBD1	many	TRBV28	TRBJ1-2	CASSSSTGHYGYTF	TGTGCCAGCAGTTCCTCGACAGGGCACTATGGCTACACCTTC